This is a list of T cell receptor beta chains from one sample in a study of glioma-infiltrating T cells. TCRdb recomputed calls from the multiplex PCR reads with MiXCR, one row per CDR3 protein. The data show approximately 100,000 distinct CDR3 sequences, 25% to 30% seen once. Sequenced input: glioma tissue, nonneoplastic brain tissue, or PBMCs (not recorded which). All receptors come from a human donor with low-grade glioma or glioblastoma, undergoing nonglioma brain surgery, or in good health (not recorded which). CDR3s include the opening cysteine and the closing phenylalanine or tryptophan. Each record gives: J gene, D gene, clone size, V gene, CDR3 protein, CDR3 DNA. The D gene is left open where the match is weak. The size entry is marked missing in some rows and otherwise reads once, few, many or a size class.

>TRBJ2-7|.|many|TRBV4-3
CASSQGQASYEQYF
TGCGCCAGCAGCCAAGGACAGGCGTCCTACGAGCAGTACTTC
>TRBJ2-7|.|few|TRBV11-1
CASSFVGYEQYF
TGTGCCAGCAGCTTCGTTGGATACGAGCAGTACTTC
>TRBJ2-7|.|many|TRBV4-1
CASSPNGGEDEQYF
TGCGCCAGCAGTCCAAATGGAGGGGAGGACGAGCAGTACTTC
>TRBJ2-7|TRBD1|.|TRBV7-9
CASSSKGDRGTYEQYF
TGTGCCAGCAGTTCCAAGGGGGACAGGGGAACCTACGAGCAGTACTTC
>TRBJ2-3|TRBD2|.|TRBV20-1
CSAHLAGGTDTQYF
TGCAGTGCTCATCTAGCGGGGGGCACAGATACGCAGTATTTT
>TRBJ1-1|.|many|TRBV2
CASRERGLKNTEAFF
TGTGCCAGCAGAGAGAGGGGACTGAAGAACACTGAAGCTTTCTTT
>TRBJ2-6|.|few|TRBV6-2/TRBV6-3
CASSYVGFSGANVLTF
TGTGCCAGCAGTTACGTCGGGTTTTCTGGGGCCAACGTCCTGACTTTC
>TRBJ1-3|.|many|TRBV4-1
CASSSRPGNTIYF
TGCGCCAGCAGCTCCAGACCGGGAAACACCATATATTTT
>TRBJ2-5|.|many|TRBV7-2
CASSLDIETQYF
TGTGCCAGCAGCTTAGATATAGAGACCCAGTACTTC
>TRBJ1-1|.|.|TRBV7-3
CASSLAADMNTEAFF
TGTGCCAGCAGCTTAGCGGCCGATATGAACACTGAAGCTTTCTTT
>TRBJ1-1|.|many|TRBV12-3/TRBV12-4
CASRPTEGYTEAFF
TGTGCCAGCAGACCGACTGAGGGGTACACTGAAGCTTTCTTT
>TRBJ2-5|.|medium-sized|TRBV6-1
CASSRYRTDQETQYF
TGTGCCAGCAGTCGCTATAGGACGGACCAAGAGACCCAGTACTTC
>TRBJ2-1|.|.|TRBV27
CASNTEHGISYNEQFF
TGTGCCAGCAATACGGAACACGGAATCTCCTACAATGAGCAGTTCTTC
>TRBJ1-2|.|.|TRBV7-9
CASSVLGRNHGYTF
TGTGCCAGCAGCGTATTAGGGAGGAACCATGGCTACACCTTC
>TRBJ1-1|.|few|TRBV27
CASSYSIFDPQVMNTEAFF
TGTGCCAGCAGTTATTCTATATTCGACCCTCAGGTCATGAACACTGAAGCTTTCTTT
>TRBJ2-7|.|many|TRBV6-2/TRBV6-3
CASSYTRTDYEQYF
TGTGCCAGCAGTTACACCCGGACCGACTACGAGCAGTACTTC
>TRBJ2-5|TRBD1|few|TRBV7-7
CASSLAGQGETQYF
TGTGCTAGCAGCTTAGCAGGACAGGGAGAGACCCAGTACTTC
>TRBJ1-3|.|many|TRBV6-1
CASLSSGNTIYF
TGTGCCAGTTTGAGCTCTGGAAACACCATATATTTT
>TRBJ1-1|.|few|TRBV19
CASSSLGLSKNTEAFF
TGTGCCAGTAGTAGCCTGGGACTTTCGAAGAACACTGAAGCTTTCTTT
>TRBJ1-2|.|.|TRBV7-8
CASSTQDYGYTF
TGTGCCAGCAGCACCCAGGACTATGGCTACACCTTC
>TRBJ2-7|TRBD1|many|TRBV7-2
CASSLRDRSRRYF
TGTGCCAGCAGCTTACGGGACAGGTCAAGGAGGTACTTC
>TRBJ2-1|TRBD1|few|TRBV3-1
CASSQTGTGNNEQFF
TGTGCCAGCAGCCAGACCGGGACAGGGAACAATGAGCAGTTCTTC
>TRBJ2-3|TRBD2|few|TRBV2
CASIAGGPVDTQYF
TGTGCCAGCATAGCGGGGGGTCCCGTGGATACGCAGTATTTT
>TRBJ1-1|.|.|TRBV11-2
CASSGQLNTEAFF
TGTGCCAGCAGCGGCCAATTGAACACTGAAGCTTTCTTT
>TRBJ1-2|.|few|TRBV7-8
CASSLDGVNNGYTF
TGTGCCAGCAGCTTAGATGGAGTGAACAATGGCTACACCTTC
>TRBJ1-1|.|.|TRBV7-9
CASSLAGRSTEAFF
TGTGCCAGCAGCTTAGCCGGGCGCAGCACTGAAGCTTTCTTT
>TRBJ1-2|TRBD1|.|TRBV29-1
CSSGQGDYGYTF
TGCAGCTCGGGACAGGGGGACTATGGCTACACCTTC
>TRBJ1-2|.|many|TRBV28
CASSSPPKGGYTF
TGTGCCAGCAGTTCCCCCCCAAAAGGGGGCTACACCTTC
>TRBJ1-4|.|many|TRBV6-1
CASSRDRATNEKLFF
TGTGCCAGCAGTCGCGACAGAGCAACTAATGAAAAACTGTTTTTT
>TRBJ1-5|.|many|TRBV12-3/TRBV12-4
CASRWTVGQPQHF
TGTGCCAGCAGATGGACAGTTGGGCAGCCCCAGCATTTT